This T cell receptor (beta chain) was captured in a study of metastatic and nonmetastatic thyroid tumors (dated by TCRdb to 2020 to 2022). At the level of the whole study: For patients with malignant and with benign thyroid disease, the researchers compared repertoires between peripheral blood samples and tumor or nodule tissue samples. What the work shows at the level of the full study, not this receptor alone: TCR beta diversity was reported as significantly higher in malignant tumors than in benign nodules, in both blood and tumor samples.

The protocol used for the library was PCR. The sequencer was an Illumina HiSeq 4000. High-throughput sequencing was used to profile the TCR beta-chain CDR3 region of each patient. In the authors' own workflow: A classifier to discriminate distant-metastatic papillary thyroid cancer patients was built from CDR3 differences across clinicopathological groups. Repertoire diversity was assessed with the Shannon index, and tumor-blood repertoire similarity with the Morisita-Horn index. The raw public reads went through TCRdb reprocessing: fastp at Q25, MiXCR clone calling, in-frame beta chains kept. What appears here as the V and J calls and clone size reflects TCRdb's work, not the paper's. For this sample there are around 8,000 clones; around a third appear just once. The ten biggest clones cover roughly 10% of the sample. No patient had received any treatment before thyroid surgery. Patient clinical samples collected from 2012 to 2018 were retrospectively analysed using T-cell receptor beta sequencing.

This clone counts as medium-sized (0.01 to 0.1%). This clone's antigen is unknown. No much larger clone is present one base from it, and per-base qualities are unavailable. The CDR3, from cysteine to phenylalanine, totals 14 residues. Here the CDR3 DNA is all that survives: 42 bases in frame from base 1. Trimming removed 6 bases from V and 1 base from J; the gene matches leave 3 bases unexplained. The TCR sequence derives from a female donor with papillary thyroid cancer or a benign thyroid nodule (not recorded which). Some clones in this sample may be carry-over from other donors' samples. Sequencing used tumor tissue. The chain is made from TRBV12-3 or TRBV12-4 and TRBJ1-3, with 7 bases in between that match TRBD1. The bases read TGTGCCAGCAGGCCGACAGGGTCTGGAAACACCATATATTTT. This is translated as CASRPTGSGNTIYF.